This T cell receptor beta chain was identified during a study of CD8 T cells in ankylosing spondylitis. TCRdb fed the 5' RACE reads into MiXCR, producing one record per CDR3 protein. The sample holds a few hundred thousand distinct CDR3 sequences, roughly 8% seen once. This clonotype was picked up many times. Its cognate antigen is unknown. This CDR3 region has 15 residues. V gave up 1 base and J gave up 5 bases, with 14 bases separating them. Germline-derived CDR1 and CDR2 are SGHTA and FQGTGA. Study results and caveats: It appeared that ankylosing spondylitis blood was characterized by a TCR beta motif of fewer than ten highly homologous variants.

This receptor was identified in a male donor with ankylosing spondylitis. Sequences were obtained from blood, either unsorted or a sorted T cell fraction (not recorded which). The chain carries TRBV7-3 and TRBJ2-5, with D possibly being TRBD2 (5 bases). CDR3 loop: CASSLNGVGGETQYF. The DNA for the CDR3 is TGTGCCAGCAGCTTAAATGGGGTTGGCGGGGAGACCCAGTACTTC.